These 20 T cell receptor beta chains share one sample of origin, sequenced in a study of memory CD4+ T cells and cytomegalovirus serostatus. Single viable CD3+CD4+CD8-CD45RO+ cells were sorted as the memory CD4+ T cells. Some clones are missing from TCRdb's copy, which holds only in-frame ones; the method was immunoSEQ multiplex PCR. The data hold tens of thousands of clones, with approximately 72% observed a single time. The sequencing sample was made of memory CD4+ T cells from blood. These receptors were obtained from an adult in good health and CMV-seronegative. Some clones in this sample may be carry-over from other donors' samples.

This chain joins TRBV7-2 and TRBJ2-3; D gene uncertain. The V gene lost 5 bases and the J gene lost 0 bases, with 15 bases spanning the gap. This CDR3 contains 16 residues. The germline gives CDR1 SGHTA, CDR2 FQGNSA. Here the CDR3 reads CASSPTGLISTDTQYF. The CDR3, as DNA: TGTGCCAGCAGCCCCACTGGCCTGATCAGCACAGATACGCAGTATTTT.

The CDR3 nucleotides are TGCGCCAGCAGGTCCGGGACAAACTCCTTGGGGCAGTACTTC. Translated: CASRSGTNSLGQYF. V and J are TRBV5-1 and TRBJ2-7; D perhaps matches TRBD1 (6 bases). Trimming pared 5 bases from V and 9 bases from J, leaving 21 bases between. Germline lookup yields CDR1 SGHRS and CDR2 YFSETQ. The CDR3 consists of 14 residues.

This chain connects TRBV19 to TRBJ1-2; no reliable D call. Germline values: CDR1 LNHDA, CDR2 SQIVND (reference sequence). The CDR3 runs to 15 residues. V was cut by 5 bases and J by 4 bases, with 17 bases left in between. DNA for the CDR3: TGTGCCAGTAGTTCTGGACCGGGAGGCCCCTATGGCTACACCTTC. It codes for CASSSGPGGPYGYTF.

This clone showed up just a few times. The genes are TRBV19 and TRBJ2-6; D is undetermined. CDR3 length equals 13 residues. CDR1 LNHDA and CDR2 SQIVND come from the germline V gene (reference sequence). V lost 8 bases and J lost 2, with 7 bases in between. The DNA for the CDR3 is TGTGCCAGTGGAGCACCTGGGGCCAACGTCCTGACTTTC. It codes for CASGAPGANVLTF.

This clone has a single count. The CDR3 DNA reads TGCGCCAGCAGTGAGGGACAGGGCCTCCAGCCCCAGCATTTT. Its protein product is CASSEGQGLQPQHF. The genes are TRBV10-2 and TRBJ1-5; 8 bases are shared with TRBD1. From germline, CDR1 is WSHSY and CDR2 SAAADI. V was pared by 2 bases and J by 7 bases, with 4 bases of the junction left unmatched. The CDR3 spans 14 residues.

The V gene is TRBV2, the J gene TRBJ2-1; D is undetermined. This CDR3 spans 11 amino acids. Germline CDR1 reads SNHLY; CDR2 reads FYNNEI. The V end lost 1 base, the J end lost 9 bases, and 4 bases lay between the germline ends. The CDR3 reads CASSEGSEQFF. CDR3 nucleotide sequence: TGTGCCAGCAGTGAAGGGAGTGAGCAGTTCTTC. Using reference TRBV2 and TRBJ2-1 for the parts outside the CDR3, the full variable domain is EPEVTQTPSHQVTQMGQEVILRCVPISNHLYFYWYRQILGQKVEFLVSFYNNEISEKSEIFDDQFSVERPDGSNFTLKIRSTKLEDSAMYFCASSEGSEQFFGPGTRLTVL.

About this clone: The sample holds other DNA sequences that translate to the same CDR3. V gene TRBV30 combines with J gene TRBJ1-5; D unresolved. V gave up 2 bases and J gave up 0 bases, with 5 bases separating them. The CDR3 is 13 residues long. CDR1 is GTSNPN, CDR2 SVGIG, per germline (reference sequence). CDR3 sequence (DNA): TGTGCCTGGAGTAAGGATAGCAATCAGCCCCAGCATTTT. Amino acid sequence: CAWSKDSNQPQHF. The variable domain in full, with the rest retrieved from reference TRBV30 and TRBJ1-5, is SQTIHQWPATLVQPVGSPLSLECTVEGTSNPNLYWYRQAAGRGLQLLFYSVGIGQISSEVPQNLSASRPQDRQFILSSKKLLLSDSGFYLCAWSKDSNQPQHFGDGTRLSIL.

The J gene is TRBJ1-5, the V gene TRBV7-9, with D tentatively TRBD1 (6 bases). The CDR3 has 16 amino acids. Germline lookup yields CDR1 SEHNR and CDR2 FQNEAQ (reference sequence). Trimming removed 1 base at V and 7 bases at J, with 17 bases between. The DNA for the CDR3 is TGTGCCAGCAGCTTAGATAGGGGCAGGGGAGAACAGCCCCAGCATTTT. Amino acid sequence: CASSLDRGRGEQPQHF.

The chain couples TRBV7-2 to TRBJ2-7, with D possibly matching TRBD1 (5 bases). The CDR3 contains 16 residues. Germline loops: CDR1 SGHTA, CDR2 FQGNSA. Deletions cut 1 base from V and 1 base from J, with 14 bases between. The CDR3 DNA follows: TGTGCCAGCAGCTTAGGATTTATGGACATTTCCTACGAGCAGTACTTC. It specifies CASSLGFMDISYEQYF.

V gene TRBV2 combines with J gene TRBJ2-5; D is uncertain. Germline CDR1 and CDR2: SNHLY and FYNNEI. This CDR3 region has 17 residues. Deletions cut 4 bases from V and 1 base from J, with 19 bases between. This CDR3 reads CASSGSPSLDIQETQYF. The CDR3 coding sequence is TGTGCCAGCAGTGGTTCCCCCAGCTTAGACATCCAAGAGACCCAGTACTTC.

The gene calls are TRBV5-1 and TRBJ2-3; 8 nucleotides match TRBD1. The CDR3 is made up of 16 amino acids. Germline CDR1 and CDR2: SGHRS and YFSETQ. Trimming cost V 6 bases and J 0 bases; bases outside gene matches: 9. CDR3 sequence: CASTLQTGASTDTQYF. The CDR3 nucleotides read TGCGCCAGCACCTTACAGACAGGGGCCAGCACAGATACGCAGTATTTT.

The gene calls are TRBV7-9 and TRBJ2-5; D uncertain. The V and J ends lost 0 bases and 4 bases respectively, with 15 bases between them. Germline V gene lookup returns CDR1 SEHNR and CDR2 FQNEAQ (reference sequence). The CDR3 contains 16 residues. CDR3 in amino acids: CASSLAGRASGETQYF. In DNA, the CDR3 is TGTGCCAGCAGCTTAGCGGGCCGGGCGAGTGGAGAGACCCAGTACTTC. Full variable domain (missing parts from reference TRBV7-9 and TRBJ2-5): DTGVSQNPRHKITKRGQNVTFRCDPISEHNRLYWYRQTLGQGPEFLTYFQNEAQLEKSRLLSDRFSAERPKGSFSTLEIQRTEQGDSAMYLCASSLAGRASGETQYFGPGTRLLVL.

V is TRBV4-1 and J is TRBJ1-1; a weak D match, TRBD1 (6 bases). Germline V gene data show CDR1 as MGHRA and CDR2 as YSYEKL. V lost 2 bases, J lost 9 bases, and 22 bases lay in between. CDR3 length equals 16 residues. The CDR3 loop is CASSQLGQNPIKQAFF. In DNA form, the CDR3 reads TGCGCCAGCAGCCAACTTGGACAGAACCCAATTAAACAAGCTTTCTTT.

This clone occurred a few times. The V gene is TRBV12-5, the J gene TRBJ2-5; D is ambiguous. The germline CDR1 and CDR2 sequences are LGHNT and FRNRAP. This CDR3 comprises 14 residues. Trimming cost V 2 bases and J 1 base, with 8 bases left between them. Here the CDR3 DNA reads TGTGCTAGTGGTTTGCGGGCGGCCCAAGAGACCCAGTACTTC. Translating gives CASGLRAAQETQYF.

The chain joins TRBV5-4 to TRBJ1-2; D perhaps matches TRBD1 (5 bases). The germline CDR1 and CDR2 sequences are SGHNT and YYREEE (reference sequence). The CDR3 is 13 residues long. V was trimmed by 4 bases and J by 4 bases, leaving 11 bases between them. CDR3 protein: CASSPGGGYGYTF. In DNA form, the CDR3 reads TGTGCCAGCAGCCCGGGGGGGGGCTATGGCTACACCTTC.

The chain uses TRBV2 and TRBJ1-5; no definite D call. Trimming pared 8 bases from V and 2 bases from J, leaving 7 bases between. In germline, CDR1 is SNHLY, CDR2 FYNNEI. This CDR3 is built from 12 residues. As DNA, the CDR3 is TGTGCCAGCGGGCAGGGCAATCAGCCCCAGCATTTT. Translation: CASGQGNQPQHF.

The V and J genes are TRBV6-6 and TRBJ1-2, with TRBD1 as a possible D gene (5 bases). The V end lost 3 bases, the J end lost 1 base, and 12 bases lay between the germline ends. Germline V gives CDR1 MNHNY, CDR2 SVGAGI (reference sequence). The CDR3 has 15 amino acids. The CDR3 reads CASSYSGAHNYGYTF. The CDR3 region has the DNA TGTGCCAGCAGTTATTCTGGGGCGCATAACTATGGCTACACCTTC.

J is TRBJ1-1 and V is TRBV30; D gene unclear. Germline CDR1 is GTSNPN and CDR2 is SVGIG (reference sequence). The CDR3 has 13 amino acids. The germline V and J ends were trimmed by 3 bases and 1 base, with 9 bases remaining between them. CDR3 nucleotide sequence: TGTGCCTGGAGAAGGCAGGCGAACACTGAAGCTTTCTTT. Translating gives CAWRRQANTEAFF. Based on the CDR3 plus reference TRBV30 and TRBJ1-1, the full variable domain is SQTIHQWPATLVQPVGSPLSLECTVEGTSNPNLYWYRQAAGRGLQLLFYSVGIGQISSEVPQNLSASRPQDRQFILSSKKLLLSDSGFYLCAWRRQANTEAFFGQGTRLTVV.

The chain is built from TRBV19 and TRBJ2-5; 7 bases are a match to TRBD2. V lost 3 bases and J lost 2; bases outside the gene matches: 6. This CDR3 spans 15 amino acids. Germline-derived CDR1 and CDR2 are LNHDA and SQIVND (reference sequence). Here the CDR3 reads CASSMLRGNQETQYF. CDR3 sequence (DNA): TGTGCCAGTAGTATGTTGCGGGGGAATCAAGAGACCCAGTACTTC.

In its sample, this clone was seen a few times. The genes are TRBV7-3 and TRBJ2-3, with 10 bases matching TRBD2. CDR1 SGHTA and CDR2 FQGTGA come from the germline V gene. Losses at the gene ends were 2 bases for V and 0 bases for J; bases not matched to a gene: 8. The CDR3 runs to 18 residues. CDR3 coding DNA: TGTGCCAGCAGCTTAGTGGCTAGCGGGAGTGTGAGCACAGATACGCAGTATTTT. The encoded protein is CASSLVASGSVSTDTQYF. Supplemented by reference TRBV7-3 and TRBJ2-3, the full variable domain reads GAGVSQTPSNKVTEKGKYVELRCDPISGHTALYWYRQSLGQGPEFLIYFQGTGAADDSGLPNDRFFAVRPEGSVSTLKIQRTERGDSAVYLCASSLVASGSVSTDTQYFGPGTRLTVL.